This TCR beta chain was observed in a study of control samples from healthy donors and cancer patients. Clones were read by immunoSEQ multiplex PCR, and TCRdb kept only the in-frame ones, dropping some. The data show about 84,000 clones, with about nine tenths seen just once and approximately 15% held by the top ten. The length of the CDR3 is 13 residues. The trim removed 8 bases at V and 3 bases at J, leaving 4 bases unmatched. Germline V lookup: CDR1 MNHNY, CDR2 SVGAGI (reference sequence). The rearrangement uses TRBV6-6 and TRBJ2-3, with TRBD1 identical over 8 bases. Sequencing was carried out using blood. The sequence was obtained from a man under 40 in good health. The CDR3 nucleotides read TGTGCCAGCGCTGGACAGGGAACAGATACGCAGTATTTT. Translated: CASAGQGTDTQYF.